This T cell receptor beta chain emerged from a study of shared clonotypes between healthy human individuals. Broader study findings: At large depth, rarefaction still showed sorted-subset sequencing to be incomplete. The sharing of about 5% of naive CD4 clonotypes was seen across a handful of donors.

Every one of the donors was a Caucasian adult that lived in Nashville, Tennessee. Naive CD45RA+ and memory CD45RA-negative subsets were split from CD4+ cells. Germline V lookup: CDR1 KGHSH, CDR2 LQKENI. The CDR3 is made up of 14 amino acids. V gave up 3 bases and J gave up 6 bases; unmatched junction bases: 4. A word on this clone: Its antigen remains unidentified. This sample includes further DNA sequences coding for the same CDR3.

Profiling relied on immunoSEQ multiplex PCR, and the TCRdb table lists in-frame clones only, not all of them. The repertoire has some 2,100,000 clones, 90% to 96% of them found once; the top ten carry approximately 0.13%. The sequenced material came from naive CD4+ T cells sorted from blood. Subset here: CD45RA+ positively selected. This receptor was taken from a man aged 18 to 29 in good health. This sequence joins TRBV18 and TRBJ2-3, with 9 positions matching TRBD2. As DNA, the CDR3 is TGTGCCAGCTCACCTTTAGCGGGAGCGGATACGCAGTATTTT. It codes for CASSPLAGADTQYF.